This T cell receptor (beta chain) appears in the sequencing data of a study of blood T cell repertoires in COVID-19. Whole-study context: T cells, B-cell-depleted T cells, or PBMCs supplied cDNA or gDNA.

The CDR3 sequence is 12 residues long. Germline V gene data show CDR1 as LGHDT and CDR2 as YNNKEL (reference sequence). The ends were cut back, 1 base at V and 12 bases at J, with 12 bases in the middle. In the original processing: Nucleated cell number was recorded as an estimate derived from reference gene primer amplification. Profiled with immunoSEQ multiplex PCR; TCRdb holds only in-frame clones, not every one. V and J calls and clone size are given by that table; D and trimming were obtained from the DNA. The top ten clones hold 2% to 2.5% of a sample with about 210,000 clones, about 91% of them seen once.

This clonotype was sampled from a woman aged 40 to 50 with acute COVID-19. The sample consisted of PBMCs or T cells enriched from blood (not recorded which). The rearrangement uses TRBV3-1 (or the pseudogene TRBV3-2) and TRBJ2-5; perhaps TRBD2 as D (7 bases). The CDR3 is CASSQAGGPKYF. In nucleotides, the CDR3 is TGTGCCAGCAGCCAAGCGGGGGGCCCCAAGTACTTC.